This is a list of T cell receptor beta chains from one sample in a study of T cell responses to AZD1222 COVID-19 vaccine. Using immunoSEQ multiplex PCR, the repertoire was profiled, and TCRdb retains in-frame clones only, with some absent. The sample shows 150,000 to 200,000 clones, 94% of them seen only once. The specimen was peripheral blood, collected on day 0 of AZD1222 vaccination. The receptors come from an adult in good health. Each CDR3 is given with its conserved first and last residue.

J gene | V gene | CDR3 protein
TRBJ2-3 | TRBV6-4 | CASSPRQGDTQYF
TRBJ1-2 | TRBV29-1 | CSVESGALNYGYTF
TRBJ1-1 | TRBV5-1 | CASSQGLRNTEAFF
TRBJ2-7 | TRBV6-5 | CASSYTGTRALEQYF
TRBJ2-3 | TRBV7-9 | CASSLRIAGGFTDTQYF
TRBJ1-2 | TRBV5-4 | CASRPTGGSLGYTF
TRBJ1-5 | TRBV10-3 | CAISVDSNQPQHF
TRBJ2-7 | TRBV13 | CASSFLGEQYF
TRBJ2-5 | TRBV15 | CATSRDLRAVGEETQYF
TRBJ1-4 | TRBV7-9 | CARGDGAGNEKLFF
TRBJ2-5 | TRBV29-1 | CSVAGTGAQETQYF
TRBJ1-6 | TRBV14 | CASSHDSLQNSPLHF
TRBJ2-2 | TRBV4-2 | CASSQVGGGDAGELFF
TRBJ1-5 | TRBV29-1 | CSAGTGNGQPQHF
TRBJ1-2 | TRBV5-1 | CASSLTRRGGYTF
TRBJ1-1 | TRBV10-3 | CAIRDRRMNTEAFF
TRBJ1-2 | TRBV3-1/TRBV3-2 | CASSQVFRDRNGYTF
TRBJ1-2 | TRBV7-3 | CASSRAGTEPYGYTF
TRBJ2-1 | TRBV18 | CASSSLGSGTYNEQFF
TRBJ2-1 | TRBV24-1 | CATSEGQGQSDGYNEQFF
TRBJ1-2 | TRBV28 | CASSLRRNYGYTF
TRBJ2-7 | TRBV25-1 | CASNPLAGHEQYF
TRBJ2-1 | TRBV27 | CASSLYRAYNEQFF
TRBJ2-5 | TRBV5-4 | CASSLGQKETQYF
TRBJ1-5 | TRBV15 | CATSRDGGANQPQHF
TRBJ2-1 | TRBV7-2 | CASSEGGGPEQFF